This T cell receptor beta chain was recorded in a study of T-cell memory formation after mild COVID-19. At the level of the study: Clusters were largely donor specific.

Unmatched junction bases numbered 4, after V lost 5 bases and J lost 3 bases. The CDR3 sequence is 13 residues long. Germline V gene lookup returns CDR1 SGHTA and CDR2 FQGNSA. Study-wide findings and caveats: There was a balanced CD4/CD8 profile in clones contracting day 15 to 85, and later expanders leaned CD4+.

Comments on this clonotype: The antigen is not known.

Researchers used 5'RACE with constant-segment primers to make TCR alpha and TCR beta cDNA libraries that carry sample barcodes and UMIs. Using its own MiXCR run on the 5' RACE reads, TCRdb lists one record per CDR3 protein. This sample has roughly 250,000 distinct CDR3 sequences, with over 15% found just once. The TCR comes from a man younger than 35 who had mild COVID-19 (a few samples of this study predate the infection). Cell type and time point are not known. V and J are TRBV7-2 and TRBJ2-7; 7 positions match TRBD1. The specimen sequenced was PBMCs or a T cell subset sorted from them (not recorded which). This CDR3 reads CASSVGTDYEQYV. The CDR3 bases are TGTGCCAGCAGCGTAGGGACAGACTACGAGCAGTACGTC.